Listed here are 29 T cell receptor beta chains from one sample, sequenced in a study of T cell changes during pregnancy in multiple sclerosis. The table came from immunoSEQ multiplex PCR; TCRdb's copy has only in-frame clones and leaves some out. Of 40,000 to 55,000 clones detected, 80% to 95% appear once; the ten largest clones hold 2.5% to 3%. Here the sequenced sample was CD8+ T cells from peripheral blood mononuclear cells, taken in the second trimester of pregnancy. The origin of the receptors is a female donor with multiple sclerosis, enrolled in a pregnancy study.

This sequence joins TRBV29-1 and TRBJ2-7, with TRBD1 matching over 8 bases. V trimming: 7 bases; J trimming: 0 bases; junction bases outside the gene matches: 8. CDR1 is SQVTM and CDR2 is ANQGSEA in the germline V gene. This CDR3 is built from 14 residues. In nucleotides, the CDR3 is TGCAGCGCCACGGGGGACAGGAGCTCCTACGAGCAGTACTTC. Translated, it gives CSATGDRSSYEQYF.

The chain employs TRBV6-4 and TRBJ1-1; no firm D call. The V gene lost 3 bases and the J gene lost 1 base, with 9 bases spanning the gap. CDR1 MRHNA and CDR2 SNTAGT come from the germline V gene. The CDR3 consists of 14 residues. The CDR3 DNA reads TGTGCCAGCAGTGAGAAAGCCGAGAACACTGAAGCTTTCTTT. Its protein product is CASSEKAENTEAFF.

The V call is TRBV15, the J call TRBJ1-1; possibly TRBD1 for D (5 bases). The V gene's germline CDR1 is LNHNV and CDR2 YYDKDF (reference sequence). Trimming removed 3 bases at V and 4 bases at J, with 9 bases between. The length of the CDR3 is 13 residues. This chain's CDR3 is CATSSWRGTEAFF. The CDR3 DNA reads as TGTGCCACCAGCAGCTGGAGGGGCACTGAAGCTTTCTTT.

The chain joins TRBV6-5 to TRBJ1-2; no firm D call. The CDR3 length is 14 residues. The V gene lost 5 bases and the J gene lost 4 bases, with 14 bases spanning the gap. Germline V lookup: CDR1 MNHEY, CDR2 SVGAGI. The chain's CDR3 is CASSLLREGYGYTF. The CDR3 coding sequence is TGTGCCAGCAGTCTTTTACGGGAAGGCTATGGCTACACCTTC.

The chain recombines TRBV9 with TRBJ1-1, with a possible D match to TRBD1 (6 bases). This CDR3 comprises 14 residues. Germline-derived CDR1 and CDR2 are SGDLS and YYNGEE. Trimming shortened V by 4 bases and J by 3 bases, and 13 bases separated the two germline ends. CDR3 region: CASSSGGGHTEAFF. As DNA, the CDR3 is TGTGCCAGCAGCTCCGGTGGGGGCCACACTGAAGCTTTCTTT.

A few counts support this clone. The chain recombines TRBV14 with TRBJ1-1; 7 bases fit TRBD1. This CDR3 spans 16 amino acids. Germline loops: CDR1 SGHDN, CDR2 FVKESK. The ends lost 6 bases at V and 0 bases at J; junction bases unmatched: 10. In DNA, the CDR3 is TGTGCCAGCAGGCGACAGGGAACGTTGATGAACACTGAAGCTTTCTTT. Protein product: CASRRQGTLMNTEAFF.

The V and J genes are TRBV2 and TRBJ1-5; 9 nucleotides line up with TRBD1. The trim removed 6 bases at V and 0 bases at J, leaving 15 bases unmatched. CDR1 is SNHLY and CDR2 is FYNNEI in the germline V gene. The CDR3 is 19 residues long. CDR3 DNA: TGTGCCAGCAGGGGATACAGGGGGCAGGAGAAAGGTAGCAATCAGCCCCAGCATTTT. It yields the protein CASRGYRGQEKGSNQPQHF.

The table lists this clone with a few counts. This rearrangement joins TRBV4-3 to TRBJ2-7; D gene ambiguous. The CDR3 is made up of 16 amino acids. With 0 bases removed from V and 0 bases from J, the gap between germline ends came to 12 bases. Looked up from germline, CDR1 is LGHNA and CDR2 is YSLEER. CDR3 in DNA: TGCGCCAGCAGCCAAGACATCCCAGGATCCTCCTACGAGCAGTACTTC. Protein sequence: CASSQDIPGSSYEQYF.

The chain links TRBV12-5 to TRBJ2-3; 8 bases are shared with TRBD1. V dropped 4 bases and J dropped 2; count of bases not matched to a gene: 8. CDR3 length equals 16 residues. Germline lookup yields CDR1 LGHNT and CDR2 FRNRAP. CDR3 sequence reads: CASGSRGPNITDTQYF. The CDR3 nucleotides are TGTGCTAGTGGTTCCAGGGGGCCCAATATCACAGATACGCAGTATTTT.

This chain links TRBV4-3 with TRBJ1-1; D is possibly TRBD1 (5 bases). The CDR3 is made up of 13 amino acids. Trimming removed 4 bases from V and 1 base from J, with 7 bases in between. Germline V lookup: CDR1 LGHNA, CDR2 YSLEER. This CDR3 reads CASSLTGNTEAFF. The CDR3 DNA reads TGCGCCAGCAGCCTTACAGGGAACACTGAAGCTTTCTTT.

This clone was seen only once. This chain uses TRBV2 with TRBJ1-1; D not certain. V was pared by 4 bases and J by 8 bases, with 17 bases between. This CDR3 is 14 amino acids long. CDR1 and CDR2 from the germline V gene are SNHLY and FYNNEI. CDR3 nucleotides: TGTGCCAGCAGTGTTTCTGAAGTGAGCGGAGAAGCTTTCTTT. The encoded protein is CASSVSEVSGEAFF.

The J gene is TRBJ1-1, the V gene TRBV4-1; D ambiguous. This CDR3 has 16 amino acids. The germline CDR1 and CDR2 sequences are MGHRA and YSYEKL. V lost 3 bases and J 3 bases, leaving 17 bases between the germline ends. For the CDR3, the DNA is TGCGCCAGCAGCCAGGACTTTCTGGGCCGAGACACTGAAGCTTTCTTT. Protein product: CASSQDFLGRDTEAFF.

J is TRBJ2-1 and V is TRBV30; the match to TRBD2 covers 10 bases. With V trimmed by 5 bases and J by 8 bases, 12 bases remained unmatched. The CDR3 sequence is 15 residues long. Per the germline V gene, CDR1 is GTSNPN and CDR2 is SVGIG (reference sequence). Here the CDR3 reads CAWFWLAGVGDEQFF. The CDR3 bases are TGTGCCTGGTTCTGGCTAGCGGGGGTAGGGGATGAGCAGTTCTTC.

The rearrangement uses TRBV7-3 and TRBJ2-7; the match to TRBD2 covers 7 bases. Germline trimming cut 8 bases from V and 0 bases from J; bases unmatched to any gene: 7. The CDR3 contains 14 residues. Germline values: CDR1 SGHTA, CDR2 FQGTGA. The CDR3 nucleotides are TGTGCCAGCGCGCGAACGGGAGGCTCCTACGAGCAGTACTTC. It codes for CASARTGGSYEQYF.

The V and J genes are TRBV6-1 and TRBJ1-2; 11 positions match TRBD1. V was clipped by 2 bases and J by 3 bases; unmatched bases: 8. CDR3 length: 17 amino acids. CDR1 is MNHNS and CDR2 is SASEGT in the germline V gene. CDR3 in amino acids: CASSEQNWGQGDYGYTF. CDR3 coding DNA: TGTGCCAGCAGTGAACAAAACTGGGGACAGGGGGACTATGGCTACACCTTC.

The chain uses TRBV11-2 and TRBJ1-2; 8 bases are shared with TRBD1. The junction had 4 bases not matched to a gene; V was cut back by 6 bases and J by 4 bases. Germline loops: CDR1 SGHAT, CDR2 FQNNGV. This CDR3 spans 13 amino acids. CDR3 region: CASRQQGGYGYTF. CDR3 DNA sequence: TGTGCCAGCAGGCAACAGGGGGGCTATGGCTACACCTTC.

The chain has TRBV4-1 and TRBJ1-4; the match to TRBD1 covers 7 bases. Per germline, CDR1 MGHRA and CDR2 YSYEKL. Germline trimming cut 10 bases from V and 6 bases from J; bases unmatched to any gene: 5. The CDR3 has 12 residues. The CDR3 nucleotides are TGCGCCACATATGGACAGGATGAAAAACTGTTTTTT. Its translation is CATYGQDEKLFF.

The chain links TRBV5-4 to TRBJ2-7; D is possibly TRBD2 (6 bases). Germline V gives CDR1 SGHNT, CDR2 YYREEE (reference sequence). The ends were cut back, 0 bases at V and 2 bases at J, with 9 bases in the middle. The CDR3 contains 14 residues. The DNA of the CDR3 is TGTGCCAGCAGCTTGGGTGGGACTCCCTACGAGCAGTACTTC. It specifies CASSLGGTPYEQYF.

The genes are TRBV5-4 and TRBJ1-1, with 9 bases matching TRBD1. J lost 6 bases, V lost 4 bases, and 7 bases had no gene match. This CDR3 region has 14 residues. The germline gives CDR1 SGHNT, CDR2 YYREEE (reference sequence). The CDR3 DNA is TGTGCCAGCAGCCTTGACAGGGGGATGGCTGAAGCTTTCTTT. This gives the protein CASSLDRGMAEAFF.

The chain links TRBV5-4 to TRBJ2-1; D is perhaps TRBD1 (5 bases). Trimming took 10 bases from V and 5 from J, leaving 19 bases between them. The germline gives CDR1 SGHNT, CDR2 YYREEE (reference sequence). The CDR3 covers 14 residues. The CDR3 loop reads CASNAGLENNEQFF. CDR3 nucleotides: TGTGCCTCCAACGCAGGGCTGGAAAACAATGAGCAGTTCTTC.

The chain employs TRBV6-4 and TRBJ2-3; 11 nucleotides agree with TRBD1. The CDR3 has 13 residues. Germline V CDR1 and CDR2: MRHNA, SNTAGT. Trimming took 8 bases from V and 2 from J; bases not matched to a gene: 0. The CDR3 bases are TGTGCCAGCGGACAGGGGGCCACAGATACGCAGTATTTT. This gives the protein CASGQGATDTQYF.

The gene calls are TRBV9 and TRBJ2-1, with TRBD2 identical over 7 bases. J was trimmed by 7 bases and V by 3 bases; bases with no gene match: 4. Looked up from germline, CDR1 is SGDLS and CDR2 is YYNGEE. This CDR3 has 13 residues. In DNA form, the CDR3 reads TGTGCCAGCAGCGGGGGGGGAAGGAATGAGCAGTTCTTC. It is translated as CASSGGGRNEQFF.

V is TRBV15 and J is TRBJ1-2, with 11 nucleotides matching TRBD1. There are 14 residues in the CDR3. The V and J ends lost 5 bases and 5 bases, in that order; junction bases with no gene match: 4. Germline V lookup: CDR1 LNHNV, CDR2 YYDKDF (reference sequence). CDR3 DNA: TGTGCCACCAGCCAGGACAGGGGGCTTTATGGCTACACCTTC. Translating it yields CATSQDRGLYGYTF.

The rearrangement uses TRBV11-2 and TRBJ2-6; 9 positions agree with TRBD1. The germline V gene has CDR1 SGHAT and CDR2 FQNNGV. The CDR3 runs 19 residues. The trim removed 1 base at V and 3 bases at J, leaving 10 bases unmatched. CDR3 sequence: CASSLGDRGALRGANVLTF. The CDR3 DNA sequence: TGTGCCAGCAGCTTAGGAGACAGGGGGGCATTGCGTGGGGCCAACGTCCTGACTTTC.

The chain recombines TRBV7-2 with TRBJ1-2; possible D gene TRBD1, 6 bases. V lost 5 bases to trimming and J lost 4 bases, with 17 bases between them. Germline V gene sequence: CDR1 SGHTA, CDR2 FQGNSA. CDR3 length: 15 amino acids. CDR3 amino acids: CASSITGRRSYGYTF. Written as DNA, the CDR3 is TGTGCCAGCAGCATAACAGGGCGCAGGTCCTATGGCTACACCTTC.

This clone has just one count. The chain joins TRBV13 to TRBJ2-2; 14 bases fit TRBD2. The V gene's germline CDR1 is PRHDT and CDR2 FYEKMQ (reference sequence). This CDR3 contains 17 residues. V trimming: 5 bases; J trimming: 4 bases; junction bases outside the gene matches: 6. DNA of the CDR3: TGTGCCAGCAGCCCAAGGACTAGCGGGGGGCCCACCGGGGAGCTGTTTTTT. It is translated as CASSPRTSGGPTGELFF.

The gene calls are TRBV27 and TRBJ1-5, with D perhaps TRBD1 (6 bases). Germline loops: CDR1 MNHEY, CDR2 SMNVEV (reference sequence). V lost 3 bases to trimming and J lost 2 bases, with 8 bases between them. This CDR3 region has 14 residues. CDR3 region: CASSLSGGNQPQHF. The CDR3 bases are TGTGCCAGCAGTTTGTCAGGGGGCAATCAGCCCCAGCATTTT.

The J gene is TRBJ2-3, the V gene TRBV5-4, with 14 bases fitting TRBD2. The CDR3 covers 15 residues. Germline V CDR1 and CDR2: SGHNT, YYREEE (reference sequence). The V segment lost 7 bases and the J segment 2 bases; nucleotides outside the gene matches: 3. The CDR3 protein is CASGTSGGSTDTQYF. The CDR3 DNA reads as TGTGCCAGCGGGACTAGCGGGGGATCCACAGATACGCAGTATTTT.

The chain employs TRBV5-6 and TRBJ1-1; no clear D. Trimming took off 0 bases at V and 6 bases at J, with 9 bases between the two ends. This CDR3 has 13 amino acids. Germline values: CDR1 SGHDT, CDR2 YYEEEE. This chain's CDR3 is CASSLGTQAEAFF. The CDR3 DNA reads TGTGCCAGCAGCTTGGGAACCCAGGCTGAAGCTTTCTTT.